This T cell receptor beta chain is from a study of CD8+ T cells in alopecia areata. Study-wide points: Patients displayed less clarity in TCR sharing than mice, a finding possibly related to HLA. An increase in clonality over normal scalp was evident in lesional scalp, especially alopecia totalis/universalis.

In alopecia areata patients, both lesional scalp punch biopsies and peripheral blood were collected. Investigators sorted PBMCs to obtain both CD4+ and CD8+ T cells. Note on this clone: Antigen: not known.

The CDR3 runs to 12 residues. Germline CDR1 reads MDHEN; CDR2 reads SYDVKM. Trimming cost V 7 bases and J 5 bases, with 11 bases left between them. RNA, once extracted, was reverse transcribed into cDNA for use as the sequencing template. Sequencing was performed with immunoSEQ multiplex PCR; in TCRdb, only in-frame clones are kept and a portion is missing. The sample records around 160,000 clones, approximately 45% being singletons. The receptor was isolated from a human donor with alopecia areata. This chain links TRBV28 with TRBJ1-1; unclear D gene. Sequenced material: CD4+ T cells sorted from blood. CDR3: CASTQWVTEAFF. CDR3 in DNA: TGTGCCAGCACCCAGTGGGTAACTGAAGCTTTCTTT.